This TCR beta chain was recorded in a study of human T cells and chemical hapten exposure. Background on the study: Epicutaneous patch tests delivered 0.01% DPC to the upper back, with evaluation at 6 days. Small differences in pooled library volume mainly drove the variation in TCR yields per sample.

This CDR3 comprises 15 residues. Trimming shortened V by 3 bases and J by 4 bases, and 15 bases separated the two germline ends. Germline CDR1 and CDR2: LGHNA and YSLEER. Time point given: patch test 1, 2 weeks after DPC sensitization. The treatment: therapeutic diphenylcyclopropenone sensitization with weekly scalp DPC. The study enrolled 18 to 70-year-old alopecia patients suitable for DPC. This clonotype was seen a handful of times. TCRdb reprocessed the RACE reads with MiXCR, giving one entry per CDR3 protein. This table has more than 100,000 distinct CDR3 sequences, 12% to 15% appearing once. V is TRBV4-3 and J is TRBJ1-1; D is unresolved. The sequence came from a young man with alopecia areata. Some clones in this sample may be carry-over from other donors' samples. The sample was whole blood, taken in connection with sensitization to the hapten diphenylcyclopropenone (DPC). This CDR3 reads CASSHDPSPGTEAFF. CDR3 nucleotide sequence: TGCGCCAGCAGCCATGACCCTTCGCCGGGCACTGAAGCTTTCTTT.